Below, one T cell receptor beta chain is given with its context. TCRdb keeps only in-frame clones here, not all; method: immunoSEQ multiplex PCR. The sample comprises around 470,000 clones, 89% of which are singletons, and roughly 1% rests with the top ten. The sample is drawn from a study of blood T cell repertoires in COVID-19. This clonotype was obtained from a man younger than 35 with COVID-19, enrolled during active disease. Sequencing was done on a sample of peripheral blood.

CDR3 sequence reads: CASSGGQGNTIYF. The CDR3 DNA reads as TGTGCCAGCAGTGGGGGGCAGGGAAACACCATATATTTT. This sequence joins TRBV2 and TRBJ1-3; a weak D match, TRBD1 (6 bases). The germline CDR1 and CDR2 sequences are SNHLY and FYNNEI. The CDR3 spans 13 residues. V gave up 4 bases and J gave up 4 bases, with 8 bases separating them. Drawing the rest from reference TRBV2 and TRBJ1-3, the complete variable domain is EPEVTQTPSHQVTQMGQEVILRCVPISNHLYFYWYRQILGQKVEFLVSFYNNEISEKSEIFDDQFSVERPDGSNFTLKIRSTKLEDSAMYFCASSGGQGNTIYFGEGSWLTVV.